This T cell receptor beta chain was captured in a study of cytomegalovirus exposure and HLA in healthy donors. Study-wide results and limits: The number of N-insertions in an Asian-associated ancestry cluster was reportedly below the approximately 700-donor mean in a later analysis.

This PCR relied on a set of 60 Vbeta primers and 13 Jbeta primers. Method: immunoSEQ multiplex PCR; TCRdb's copy keeps in-frame clones and lacks some. The table shows 200,000 or so clones, with 80% to 90% occurring only once. This CDR3 has 20 residues. Germline V gives CDR1 SNHLY, CDR2 FYNNEI. A note on this clone: Its antigen is as yet unknown.

This chain connects TRBV2 to TRBJ2-5; 10 positions match TRBD1. The J call could be wrong; TRBJ2-7 is a better fit for the DNA end. Sequenced input: PBMCs. The receptor was derived from a man under 40 in good health and CMV-seronegative. The CDR3 is CASTGWMGTGDETLYYEQYF. The CDR3 bases are TGTGCCAGCACGGGATGGATGGGGACAGGGGATGAAACTCTCTACTACGAGCAGTACTTC.